The 26 T cell receptor beta chains in this list originate from one sample, sequenced in a study of blood T cell repertoires in COVID-19. Clones were sequenced by immunoSEQ multiplex PCR, and TCRdb holds only the in-frame ones, with some missing. The sample comprises roughly 190,000 clones, approximately 79% of which are singletons, and about an eighth rests with the top ten. The sample consisted of peripheral blood. Receptors originate from a man aged 25 to 45 with active or convalescent COVID-19.

This chain uses TRBV9 with TRBJ2-3, with 12 bases matching TRBD2. The trim removed 1 base at V and 0 bases at J, leaving 6 bases unmatched. CDR1 SGDLS and CDR2 YYNGEE come from the germline V gene. The CDR3 contains 18 residues. Written as DNA, the CDR3 is TGTGCCAGCAGCGTAAGGACTAGCGGGAATTCTAGCACAGATACGCAGTATTTT. Amino acids: CASSVRTSGNSSTDTQYF.

The genes are TRBV10-1 and TRBJ2-3, with D unclear. Germline CDR1 reads WNHNN; CDR2 reads SYGVQD (reference sequence). Trimming left V 3 bases short and J 1 base short, with 2 bases between. The CDR3 covers 12 residues. CDR3 DNA: TGCGCCAGCAGTGACGGCACAGATACGCAGTATTTT. It yields the protein CASSDGTDTQYF.

The chain links TRBV19 to TRBJ2-7; possible D gene TRBD2, 6 bases. Germline-derived CDR1 and CDR2 are LNHDA and SQIVND (reference sequence). The CDR3 spans 13 residues. Trimming took 4 bases from V and 4 from J, leaving 11 bases between them. In DNA form, the CDR3 reads TGTGCCAGTAGTAAGGCCCGGGGGTACGAGCAGTACGTC. This translates into CASSKARGYEQYV.

This clone has only a few counts. V is TRBV11-2 and J is TRBJ2-7; 7 nucleotides match TRBD1. Trimming cost V 0 bases and J 1 base; bases outside gene matches: 15. The CDR3 totals 19 residues. CDR1 and CDR2 (germline): SGHAT, FQNNGV. The CDR3 region has the DNA TGTGCCAGCAGCTTAGATAGGCCTATCCCGGGACAGTTTTCCTACGAGCAGTACTTC. Translation gives CASSLDRPIPGQFSYEQYF.

The chain combines TRBV5-6 with TRBJ1-3; D remains unclear. From germline, CDR1 is SGHDT and CDR2 YYEEEE. The CDR3 is made up of 18 amino acids. Trimming left V 4 bases short and J 0 bases short, with 20 bases between. The CDR3 DNA reads TGTGCCAGCAGCCCCTTTGTTGGCTTCGAAGTCTCTGGAAACACCATATATTTT. This sequence encodes CASSPFVGFEVSGNTIYF.

The gene calls are TRBV3-1 (or the pseudogene TRBV3-2) and TRBJ1-2; D is perhaps TRBD1 (5 bases). The CDR3 runs 14 residues. CDR1 is LGHDT, CDR2 YNNKEL, per germline (reference sequence). V lost 2 bases, J lost 13 bases, and 20 bases lay in between. CDR3 sequence (DNA): TGTGCCAGCAGCCAACAAGATCGTGCGGCGGGGGTCACCTTC. The encoded protein is CASSQQDRAAGVTF.

This chain joins TRBV4-1 and TRBJ1-3; D is possibly TRBD1 (6 bases). This CDR3 has 17 residues. The V gene's germline CDR1 is MGHRA and CDR2 YSYEKL. With 4 bases removed from V and 4 bases from J, the gap between germline ends came to 20 bases. The CDR3 DNA sequence: TGCGCCAGCAGCCGAGCTGTGGCGACAGGTCTGGGAAACACCATATATTTT. Translation: CASSRAVATGLGNTIYF.

This rearrangement joins TRBV19 to TRBJ1-5; D perhaps matches TRBD1 (5 bases). The V gene's germline CDR1 is LNHDA and CDR2 SQIVND (reference sequence). Trimming stripped 9 bases from V and 9 bases from J, with 12 bases between. The CDR3 covers 11 residues. CDR3 sequence: CARKGSGPQHF. In DNA form, the CDR3 reads TGTGCCAGAAAGGGGTCCGGGCCCCAGCATTTT.

The V gene is TRBV10-3, the J gene TRBJ1-2; D remains ambiguous. V was trimmed by 4 bases and J by 4 bases, leaving 13 bases between them. CDR1 is ENHRY and CDR2 is SYGVKD in the germline V gene. The CDR3 consists of 14 residues. The CDR3 DNA sequence: TGTGCCATCAGTGGTTACTCGAATCTCTATGGCTACACCTTC. As protein: CAISGYSNLYGYTF.

J is TRBJ2-1 and V is TRBV10-3, with TRBD1 identical over 7 bases. V shed 10 bases, J shed 4 bases, and the junction held 7 bases outside the gene matches. The CDR3 has 13 amino acids. In germline, CDR1 is ENHRY, CDR2 SYGVKD. The CDR3 here is CASRQGSYNEQFF. The CDR3 DNA reads as TGTGCCAGCAGACAGGGTTCTTACAATGAGCAGTTCTTC.

The V gene is TRBV27, the J gene TRBJ1-1, with D tentatively TRBD1 (5 bases). CDR3 length equals 16 residues. V lost 6 bases, J lost 0 bases, and 17 bases lay in between. Germline CDR1 MNHEY, CDR2 SMNVEV (reference sequence). In DNA form, the CDR3 reads TGTGCCAGCAGGGACTCGCGGGGGGGACTGAACACTGAAGCTTTCTTT. Translation: CASRDSRGGLNTEAFF.

The CDR3 sequence: CASSQDSTGRDEQYF. The CDR3 DNA sequence: TGCGCCAGCAGCCAAGATAGCACAGGGCGGGACGAGCAGTACTTC. The chain is built from TRBV4-3 and TRBJ2-7; the D gene is possibly TRBD1 (6 bases). Trimming took off 0 bases at V and 5 bases at J, with 14 bases between the two ends. The CDR3 consists of 15 residues. Looked up from germline, CDR1 is LGHNA and CDR2 is YSLEER.

The gene calls are TRBV19 and TRBJ1-5; tentative D call: TRBD1 (5 bases). This CDR3 contains 17 residues. Germline V gene sequence: CDR1 LNHDA, CDR2 SQIVND (reference sequence). Deletions cut 7 bases from V and 0 bases from J, with 19 bases between. CDR3 in amino acids: CASTRGDYLDSNQPQHF. CDR3 bases: TGTGCCAGTACGCGGGGGGACTACCTTGATAGCAATCAGCCCCAGCATTTT.

The genes are TRBV11-3 and TRBJ2-1, with D possibly matching TRBD1 (5 bases). The germline V gene has CDR1 SGHNT and CDR2 YENEEA. The V end lost 7 bases, the J end lost 10 bases, and 17 bases lay between the germline ends. This CDR3 comprises 13 residues. The CDR3 coding sequence is TGTGCCAGCAACCCTCCTGGGGCGGTCGAGCAGTTCTTC. Amino acids: CASNPPGAVEQFF.

In its sample, this clone was seen once. This chain connects TRBV28 to TRBJ1-5; no reliable D call. Looked up from germline, CDR1 is MDHEN and CDR2 is SYDVKM. The CDR3 extends over 12 amino acids. The V end was cut by 2 bases, the J end by 9 bases, with 8 bases between. The CDR3 spells CASSLDSGPQHF. CDR3 sequence (DNA): TGTGCCAGCAGTTTAGATTCAGGGCCCCAGCATTTT.

The genes are TRBV10-1 and TRBJ2-7, with TRBD1 matching over 8 bases. The CDR3 contains 15 residues. V lost 6 bases, J lost 2 bases, and 9 bases stayed unmatched. Germline CDR1 reads WNHNN; CDR2 reads SYGVQD (reference sequence). In nucleotides, the CDR3 is TGCGCCAGCAGCCGGTGGACAGGGATACCCTACGAGCAGTACGTC. Residues: CASSRWTGIPYEQYV.

This clone showed up just once. J is TRBJ1-3 and V is TRBV14; no definite D call. V was shortened by 5 bases and J by 0 bases, with 8 bases between the two germline ends. The CDR3 has 14 amino acids. In germline, CDR1 is SGHDN, CDR2 FVKESK. CDR3 in DNA: TGTGCCAGCAGCGAGACACCCTCTGGAAACACCATATATTTT. Protein product: CASSETPSGNTIYF. Using reference TRBV14 and TRBJ1-3 for the parts outside the CDR3, the full variable domain is EAGVTQFPSHSVIEKGQTVTLRCDPISGHDNLYWYRRVMGKEIKFLLHFVKESKQDESGMPNNRFLAERTGGTYSTLKVQPAELEDSGVYFCASSETPSGNTIYFGEGSWLTVV.

This clone was seen a single time. Mismatch with germline at one junction end may stem from a read error. The rearrangement links TRBV2 to TRBJ2-7, with 7 bases fitting TRBD1. Germline V gene lookup returns CDR1 SNHLY and CDR2 FYNNEI. This CDR3 spans 12 amino acids. The CDR3 nucleotides read TGTGCCAGCAGTGAAGCCCAACAGGGGAAGGCCTTC. Protein sequence: CASSEAQQGKAF.

The chain links TRBV15 to TRBJ2-1; 8 nucleotides agree with TRBD2. CDR1 is LNHNV and CDR2 is YYDKDF in the germline V gene (reference sequence). J lost 2 bases, V lost 1 base, and 13 bases had no gene match. The CDR3 sequence is 19 residues long. The CDR3 DNA reads as TGTGCCACCAGCAGAGGAAAAATCGGAGCGGGGGAACCCTACAATGAGCAGTTCTTC. It codes for CATSRGKIGAGEPYNEQFF. Full variable domain (rest looked up from reference TRBV15 and TRBJ2-1): DAMVIQNPRYQVTQFGKPVTLSCSQTLNHNVMYWYQQKSSQAPKLLFHYYDKDFNNEADTPDNFQSRRPNTSFCFLDIRSPGLGDTAMYLCATSRGKIGAGEPYNEQFFGPGTRLTVL.

This clone has more than one count but fewer than ten. V gene TRBV7-6 combines with J gene TRBJ1-5, with D possibly TRBD1 on 5 matching bases. This CDR3 is built from 15 residues. V was cut by 5 bases and J by 3 bases, with 14 bases left in between. Germline values: CDR1 SGHVS, CDR2 FNYEAQ. The DNA for the CDR3 is TGTGCCAGCAGCGCCCGCGAAGGGGTCAATCAGCCCCAGCATTTT. This gives the protein CASSAREGVNQPQHF.

This clone was seen only a few times. The chain employs TRBV11-2 and TRBJ2-1; 9 bases fit TRBD2. The V gene end was trimmed by 1 base and the J gene end by 2 bases; junction bases not matched to a gene: 6. This CDR3 has 17 residues. Germline V gene lookup returns CDR1 SGHAT and CDR2 FQNNGV. The CDR3 DNA reads as TGTGCCAGCAGCTTAGGCCCGGGACTAGCTCCCTACAATGAGCAGTTCTTC. It encodes CASSLGPGLAPYNEQFF.

This clone was seen only a few times. The chain links TRBV28 to TRBJ1-4; D ambiguous. Germline V gene sequence: CDR1 MDHEN, CDR2 SYDVKM. The CDR3 has 16 residues. With 4 bases removed from V and 3 bases from J, the gap between germline ends came to 15 bases. CDR3 sequence reads: CASSSPLTRSNEKLFF. CDR3 DNA: TGTGCCAGCAGTTCCCCCTTGACACGGTCTAATGAAAAACTGTTTTTT.

V and J are TRBV2 and TRBJ2-2; D uncertain. Per the germline V gene, CDR1 is SNHLY and CDR2 is FYNNEI. V was trimmed by 7 bases and J by 3 bases, leaving 12 bases between them. The CDR3 loop spans 14 amino acids. CDR3 sequence (DNA): TGTGCCAGCATCGCCCCCGGAGACACCGGGGAGCTGTTTTTT. As protein: CASIAPGDTGELFF.

V is TRBV25-1 and J is TRBJ1-2; the D gene is possibly TRBD1 (5 bases). Germline lookup yields CDR1 MGHDK and CDR2 SYGVNS. The CDR3 is 16 residues long. V shed 3 bases and J shed 7 bases, with 21 bases lying between them. The CDR3 bases are TGTGCCAGCAGTGATTCTATCGGGACTAGCCGTCGTGGCTACACCTTC. Translating it yields CASSDSIGTSRRGYTF.

This chain connects TRBV5-6 to TRBJ1-6, with 9 positions matching TRBD1. The germline V gene has CDR1 SGHDT and CDR2 YYEEEE. The CDR3 contains 15 residues. V lost 4 bases, J lost 8 bases, and 7 bases stayed unmatched. The chain's CDR3 is CASSLGQGTDSPLHF. The CDR3 DNA sequence: TGTGCCAGCAGCCTGGGACAGGGAACGGATTCACCCCTCCACTTT.

The V and J genes are TRBV4-2 and TRBJ1-4; the D gene is possibly TRBD1 (5 bases). This CDR3 has 15 residues. Trimming cost V 2 bases and J 2 bases, with 9 bases left between them. The germline V gene encodes CDR1 LGHNA and CDR2 YNFKEQ. DNA for the CDR3: TGTGCCAGCAGCCAACTCAGGGCTACTAATGAAAAACTGTTTTTT. As protein: CASSQLRATNEKLFF.